Shown below are 7 T cell receptor beta chains from a single sample sequenced in a study of cytomegalovirus exposure and HLA in healthy donors. The PCR employed 60 Vbeta primers together with 13 Jbeta primers. The data were produced by immunoSEQ multiplex PCR, yet TCRdb's version contains in-frame clones alone and is incomplete. The data hold about 87,000 clones, with approximately 75% observed a single time. Sequencing input: PBMCs. These TCRs come from a woman aged 40 to 55 in good health and CMV-seronegative.

This clone was seen a handful of times. Other DNA sequences in this sample translate to the same CDR3. V usage is TRBV28 and J usage is TRBJ2-7; D is unresolved. The CDR3 is 11 residues long. The germline V gene encodes CDR1 MDHEN and CDR2 SYDVKM. Trimming shortened V by 7 bases and J by 0 bases, and 4 bases separated the two germline ends. The CDR3 loop is CASISSYEQYF. CDR3 bases: TGTGCCAGCATCAGCTCCTACGAGCAGTACTTC.

This clone turned up a few times. The V call is TRBV6-5, the J call TRBJ2-4; possible D gene TRBD2, 6 bases. CDR3 length: 13 residues. V shed 5 bases and J shed 5 bases, with 10 bases lying between them. Germline CDR1 MNHEY, CDR2 SVGAGI. CDR3 protein: CASSRGAENIQYF. The CDR3 DNA reads as TGTGCCAGCAGTCGCGGGGCGGAAAACATTCAGTACTTC.

The chain recombines TRBV5-1 with TRBJ2-7, with D unclear. The CDR3 runs 15 residues. Trimming removed 5 bases at V and 1 base at J, with 16 bases between. Germline lookup yields CDR1 SGHRS and CDR2 YFSETQ. The CDR3 DNA is TGCGCCAGCAGGAGTAACACGGGTCGGTCCTACGAGCAGTACTTC. Its protein is CASRSNTGRSYEQYF.

The chain has TRBV19 and TRBJ1-2, with 10 bases that match TRBD1. The CDR3 covers 14 residues. Trimming took 5 bases from V and 5 from J; bases not matched to a gene: 5. CDR1 is LNHDA and CDR2 is SQIVND in the germline V gene (reference sequence). The CDR3 region is CASSPGTGAYGYTF. In DNA form, the CDR3 reads TGTGCCAGTAGTCCAGGGACAGGGGCATATGGCTACACCTTC. Drawing the rest from reference TRBV19 and TRBJ1-2, the complete variable domain is DGGITQSPKYLFRKEGQNVTLSCEQNLNHDAMYWYRQDPGQGLRLIYYSQIVNDFQKGDIAEGYSVSREKKESFPLTVTSAQKNPTAFYLCASSPGTGAYGYTFGSGTRLTVV.

This clone was counted only a few times. V and J are TRBV5-1 and TRBJ1-2; perhaps TRBD1 as D (5 bases). The CDR3 is 14 residues long. Germline V gives CDR1 SGHRS, CDR2 YFSETQ. Trimming left V 3 bases short and J 1 base short, with 10 bases between. As DNA, the CDR3 is TGCGCCAGCAGCTCTACTCAGGGTAACTATGGCTACACCTTC. Its translation is CASSSTQGNYGYTF.

The chain joins TRBV29-1 to TRBJ2-2, with D perhaps TRBD1 (5 bases). Trimming cost V 0 bases and J 2 bases, with 13 bases left between them. The CDR3 covers 16 residues. Germline V gene data show CDR1 as SQVTM and CDR2 as ANQGSEA. DNA of the CDR3: TGCAGCGTTGAAGATTTAACAGGAAAAAACACCGGGGAGCTGTTTTTT. It encodes CSVEDLTGKNTGELFF.

The chain recombines TRBV27 with TRBJ1-2; 10 bases line up with TRBD1. Germline-derived CDR1 and CDR2 are MNHEY and SMNVEV (reference sequence). This CDR3 has 15 amino acids. Losses at the gene ends were 5 bases for V and 7 bases for J; bases not matched to a gene: 10. CDR3 coding DNA: TGTGCCAGCAGTCCCTGGGACAGGGGAGGATTTGGCTACACCTTC. Amino acids: CASSPWDRGGFGYTF.